Each of the 29 T cell receptor beta chains below was sequenced from the same sample in a study of graft-versus-host responses after intestinal transplantation. Sequencing used immunoSEQ multiplex PCR; TCRdb keeps in-frame clones, though not all of them. Among under 100,000 clones listed, roughly four fifths were seen once. These receptors have no known antigen. Sequencing used unstimulated CD4+ T cells sorted from spleen or lymph node cells, obtained before intestinal transplant. These receptor sequences come from a human donor who received an intestinal transplant.

The table lists this clone with a count of one. DNA for the CDR3: TGCAGTGCTAGCCGGGGAGGGCAGTACTTC. Translation gives CSASRGGQYF. This sequence joins TRBV20-1 and TRBJ2-7; D perhaps matches TRBD2 (6 bases). CDR1 and CDR2 from the germline V gene are DFQATT and SNEGSKA (reference sequence). This CDR3 spans 10 amino acids. With 3 bases removed from V and 9 bases from J, the gap between germline ends came to 9 bases.

The chain recombines TRBV6-1 with TRBJ2-3; 8 bases are a match to TRBD2. Trimming cost V 5 bases and J 11 bases; bases outside gene matches: 15. Germline-derived CDR1 and CDR2 are MNHNS and SASEGT. The CDR3 runs 15 residues. The CDR3 protein is CASSPGLATGLRQYF. CDR3 in DNA: TGTGCCAGCAGTCCCGGACTAGCAACGGGATTAAGGCAGTATTTT.

The chain joins TRBV18 to TRBJ2-5; D ambiguous. The germline V gene has CDR1 KGHSH and CDR2 LQKENI. This CDR3 is built from 14 residues. Trimming stripped 5 bases from V and 2 bases from J, with 12 bases between. As DNA, the CDR3 is TGTGCCAGCTCATCACTCTACGCTCAAGAGACCCAGTACTTC. Amino acids: CASSSLYAQETQYF.

The chain has TRBV6-6 and TRBJ2-7; the match to TRBD1 covers 7 bases. Per germline, CDR1 MNHNY and CDR2 SVGAGI (reference sequence). This CDR3 comprises 12 residues. The V and J ends lost 7 bases and 2 bases, in that order; junction bases with no gene match: 2. Here the CDR3 reads CASTDRAYEQYF. In nucleotides, the CDR3 is TGTGCCAGCACCGACAGGGCCTACGAGCAGTACTTC.

In its sample, this clone was seen a few times. The gene calls are TRBV29-1 and TRBJ2-5; 8 bases line up with TRBD1. Germline CDR1 is SQVTM and CDR2 is ANQGSEA. Losses at the gene ends were 5 bases for V and 4 bases for J; bases not matched to a gene: 6. The CDR3 covers 13 residues. The CDR3 is CSVSGQGVETQYF. CDR3 sequence (DNA): TGCAGCGTTTCCGGACAGGGCGTAGAGACCCAGTACTTC.

The chain is built from TRBV6-5 and TRBJ2-5; TRBD2 matches 7 bases. CDR1 is MNHEY and CDR2 is SVGAGI in the germline V gene. The CDR3 covers 15 residues. Germline trimming cut 7 bases from V and 0 bases from J; bases unmatched to any gene: 8. The CDR3 loop reads CASMRLRGNQETQYF. The CDR3 coding sequence is TGTGCCAGCATGAGGTTGCGGGGGAACCAAGAGACCCAGTACTTC.

This rearrangement joins TRBV7-9 to TRBJ2-3; 10 nucleotides line up with TRBD2. Germline V CDR1 and CDR2: SEHNR, FQNEAQ (reference sequence). The trim removed 5 bases at V and 6 bases at J, leaving 5 bases unmatched. The CDR3 runs 14 residues. The CDR3 loop is CASSASGSGDTQYF. CDR3 in DNA: TGTGCCAGCAGCGCTAGCGGGAGTGGTGATACGCAGTATTTT.

V and J are TRBV5-1 and TRBJ2-5, with D possibly matching TRBD2 (5 bases). Trimming stripped 1 base from V and 5 bases from J, with 9 bases between. CDR3 size: 13 residues. The germline V gene encodes CDR1 SGHRS and CDR2 YFSETQ. The CDR3 region is CASSLSGMETQYF. The CDR3, as DNA: TGCGCCAGCAGCTTGTCGGGGATGGAGACCCAGTACTTC.

The rearrangement links TRBV28 to TRBJ1-5; the match to TRBD1 covers 7 bases. The germline V gene encodes CDR1 MDHEN and CDR2 SYDVKM. The CDR3 length is 18 residues. V shed 9 bases and J 2 bases; nucleotides not matched to a gene: 19. CDR3 sequence: CASFTSRGRNIGNQPQHF. DNA of the CDR3: TGTGCCAGTTTCACGTCAAGGGGGCGGAATATAGGCAATCAGCCCCAGCATTTT.

The chain is built from TRBV7-3 and TRBJ2-3, with TRBD1 identical over 10 bases. J gave up 5 bases and V 5 bases, and 10 bases lay outside the gene matches. The CDR3 runs 16 residues. Germline CDR1 reads SGHTA; CDR2 reads FQGTGA. CDR3 bases: TGTGCCAGCAGCGCCAACCGGGACAGGGGACGAGATACGCAGTATTTT. Amino acid sequence: CASSANRDRGRDTQYF.

The chain employs TRBV19 and TRBJ1-1; perhaps TRBD1 as D (5 bases). Trimming removed 6 bases from V and 3 bases from J, with 17 bases in between. The V gene's germline CDR1 is LNHDA and CDR2 SQIVND (reference sequence). There are 15 residues in the CDR3. The CDR3 region is CASRAQIGGDTEAFF. CDR3 nucleotide sequence: TGTGCCAGTAGGGCCCAAATCGGGGGGGACACTGAAGCTTTCTTT.

The J gene is TRBJ1-2, the V gene TRBV2, with unresolved D. The V gene lost 2 bases and the J gene lost 2 bases, with 15 bases spanning the gap. CDR1 is SNHLY, CDR2 FYNNEI, per germline. There are 16 residues in the CDR3. As DNA, the CDR3 is TGTGCCAGCAGTGAATCGCAGCGGCTTGTCAACTATGGCTACACCTTC. Its protein is CASSESQRLVNYGYTF.

The genes are TRBV28 and TRBJ2-7; D may be TRBD1 (6 bases). Between the trimmed V and J ends, which lost 6 bases and 2 bases, there was a span of 14 bases. The length of the CDR3 is 14 residues. CDR1 and CDR2 (germline): MDHEN, SYDVKM. The CDR3 nucleotides are TGTGCCAGCAGCTATACAGGGATTACCTACGAGCAGTACTTC. Its translation: CASSYTGITYEQYF.

The chain links TRBV27 to TRBJ2-7, with 13 bases that match TRBD2. CDR1 and CDR2 (germline): MNHEY, SMNVEV (reference sequence). This CDR3 region has 16 residues. The J segment lost 3 bases and the V segment lost 7 bases, leaving 9 bases of the junction unmatched. DNA of the CDR3: TGTGCCAGCACCCCTCTGGGACTAGCGGGGCACTACGAGCAGTACTTC. This translates into CASTPLGLAGHYEQYF.

The J gene is TRBJ1-1, the V gene TRBV2, with 10 bases aligning to TRBD1. Trimming cost V 9 bases and J 4 bases; bases outside gene matches: 2. Per germline, CDR1 SNHLY and CDR2 FYNNEI. The CDR3 consists of 12 residues. Here the CDR3 DNA reads TGTGCCAGACGGACAGGGGGCACTGAAGCTTTCTTT. Residues: CARRTGGTEAFF.

The V gene is TRBV28, the J gene TRBJ2-7; D gene ambiguous. The V and J ends lost 2 bases and 6 bases respectively, with 17 bases between them. Germline V CDR1 and CDR2: MDHEN, SYDVKM. CDR3 length equals 15 residues. CDR3 in amino acids: CASSLIFSSRLEQYF. CDR3 nucleotides: TGTGCCAGCAGTTTAATATTTTCCAGTCGTCTCGAGCAGTACTTC.

This sequence joins TRBV30 and TRBJ1-4; D might be TRBD1 (6 bases). Germline assignment: CDR1 GTSNPN and CDR2 SVGIG (reference sequence). V gave up 0 bases and J gave up 7 bases, with 15 bases separating them. The CDR3 totals 15 residues. In nucleotides, the CDR3 is TGTGCCTGGAGTGTACGAGGGGGTAGCAGTGAAAAACTGTTTTTT. Translating it yields CAWSVRGGSSEKLFF.

This sequence joins TRBV9 and TRBJ2-3; TRBD1 agrees at 8 bases. The CDR3 is 15 residues long. In germline, CDR1 is SGDLS, CDR2 YYNGEE. J gave up 3 bases and V 0 bases, and 3 bases lay outside the gene matches. The CDR3 here is CASSVVDRGTDTQYF. CDR3 DNA sequence: TGTGCCAGCAGCGTAGTCGACAGGGGAACAGATACGCAGTATTTT.

The V call is TRBV6-5, the J call TRBJ2-6, with TRBD1 as a possible D gene (7 bases). V shed 4 bases and J shed 4 bases, with 11 bases lying between them. The V gene's germline CDR1 is MNHEY and CDR2 SVGAGI. The CDR3 contains 15 residues. In nucleotides, the CDR3 is TGTGCCAGCAGTTCCAGGGGGGAAGGGGCCAACGTCCTGACTTTC. It yields the protein CASSSRGEGANVLTF.

CDR3 nucleotides: TGTGCCAGCAGCCCGACTTCGGGGACCCAGTACTTC. This gives the protein CASSPTSGTQYF. The V and J genes are TRBV7-3 and TRBJ2-5; D unclear. Germline assignment: CDR1 SGHTA and CDR2 FQGTGA. The V end lost 5 bases, the J end lost 7 bases, and 11 bases lay between the germline ends. This CDR3 spans 12 amino acids.

The chain employs TRBV5-1 and TRBJ2-1; 15 bases match TRBD2. The CDR3 has 14 amino acids. From germline, CDR1 is SGHRS and CDR2 YFSETQ. J lost 7 bases, V lost 4 bases, and 0 bases had no gene match. The CDR3 here is CASSGTSGGNEQFF. CDR3 coding DNA: TGCGCCAGCAGCGGGACTAGCGGGGGGAATGAGCAGTTCTTC.

This clone was detected once. The V gene is TRBV28, the J gene TRBJ1-4, with D unclear. Germline CDR1 and CDR2: MDHEN and SYDVKM. The CDR3 has 16 residues. The V end lost 6 bases, the J end lost 7 bases, and 21 bases lay between the germline ends. The CDR3 sequence is CASSSGRSVEGEKLFF. The CDR3 nucleotides read TGTGCCAGCAGCTCGGGGAGGAGCGTCGAGGGTGAAAAACTGTTTTTT.

This chain joins TRBV7-3 and TRBJ2-7; 7 bases line up with TRBD1. Unmatched junction bases numbered 7, after V lost 4 bases and J lost 1 base. In germline, CDR1 is SGHTA, CDR2 FQGTGA. The CDR3 length is 15 residues. This CDR3 reads CASSSNPGQSYEQYF. The DNA for the CDR3 is TGTGCCAGCAGCTCGAATCCGGGACAGTCCTACGAGCAGTACTTC. The full variable domain, its missing parts supplied by reference TRBV7-3 and TRBJ2-7, is GAGVSQTPSNKVTEKGKYVELRCDPISGHTALYWYRQSLGQGPEFLIYFQGTGAADDSGLPNDRFFAVRPEGSVSTLKIQRTERGDSAVYLCASSSNPGQSYEQYFGPGTRLTVT.

V is TRBV19 and J is TRBJ1-5, with no clear D. Germline CDR1 and CDR2: LNHDA and SQIVND (reference sequence). The V end was cut by 8 bases, the J end by 7 bases, with 15 bases between. This CDR3 spans 13 amino acids. The CDR3 loop reads CASEASLNQPQHF. CDR3 bases: TGTGCCAGTGAGGCGAGCCTCAACCAGCCCCAGCATTTT.

V gene TRBV5-5 combines with J gene TRBJ1-6; 8 bases line up with TRBD1. Trimming took 1 base from V and 9 from J; bases not matched to a gene: 6. The CDR3 sequence is 15 residues long. Germline values: CDR1 SGHKS, CDR2 YYEKEE (reference sequence). CDR3: CASSLSGQGASPLHF. The CDR3 DNA sequence: TGTGCCAGCAGCTTGTCAGGACAGGGTGCTTCACCCCTCCACTTT.

V usage is TRBV29-1 and J usage is TRBJ2-6; 9 bases are a match to TRBD1. This CDR3 contains 16 residues. Germline V CDR1 and CDR2: SQVTM, ANQGSEA. V lost 1 base to trimming and J lost 0 bases; unmatched junction nucleotides: 1. The CDR3 DNA sequence: TGCAGCGTTGAAGGGACAGGGGTCTCTGGGGCCAACGTCCTGACTTTC. Encoded protein: CSVEGTGVSGANVLTF.

The V call is TRBV5-4, the J call TRBJ2-7, with TRBD1 matching over 8 bases. Germline V gives CDR1 SGHNT, CDR2 YYREEE (reference sequence). Unmatched junction bases numbered 3, after V lost 4 bases and J lost 0 bases. The CDR3 contains 14 residues. The CDR3 region has the DNA TGTGCCAGCAGCCGGGACAGGACCTCCTACGAGCAGTACTTC. It translates to CASSRDRTSYEQYF.

The chain is built from TRBV18 and TRBJ1-6; D possibly corresponds to TRBD1 (5 bases). CDR1 is KGHSH, CDR2 LQKENI, per germline. The CDR3 spans 16 residues. With 3 bases removed from V and 9 bases from J, the gap between germline ends came to 18 bases. Written as DNA, the CDR3 is TGTGCCAGCTCACCTTACGCTCCAGGGCAAGGTTCACCCCTCCACTTT. It is translated as CASSPYAPGQGSPLHF.

This clone was counted once. The chain couples TRBV19 to TRBJ1-4, with 10 bases matching TRBD1. V lost 5 bases, J lost 6 bases, and 6 bases stayed unmatched. CDR1 is LNHDA, CDR2 SQIVND, per germline (reference sequence). The length of the CDR3 is 15 residues. The CDR3 region has the DNA TGTGCCAGTAGTCCCACGGGACAGGGGTATGAAAAACTGTTTTTT. This sequence encodes CASSPTGQGYEKLFF.